The 2 T cell receptor beta chains presented below share a single source sample, sequenced in a study of blood T cell repertoires in COVID-19. TCRdb's table, derived via immunoSEQ multiplex PCR, lists solely in-frame clones and lacks some. This table holds around 130,000 clones, approximately 85% found once. The material sequenced was peripheral blood. Source of these receptors: a man aged 45-65 years with acute or convalescent COVID-19.

This clone was observed once. One junction end disagrees with the germline gene, perhaps due to a read error. The rearrangement links TRBV7-7 to TRBJ2-2, with 10 bases fitting TRBD2. CDR3 size: 17 residues. Germline loops: CDR1 SSHAT, CDR2 FNYEAQ (reference sequence). As DNA, the CDR3 is TGTGCTAGCAGCTTAGGCGGGACTAGCGCGAACACCGGGGAGCTGTTTTTT. This translates into CASSLGGTSANTGELFF.

This chain uses TRBV27 with TRBJ1-2, with a tentative D call TRBD1 (6 bases). Trimming removed 6 bases from V and 7 bases from J, with 21 bases in between. The germline V gene has CDR1 MNHEY and CDR2 SMNVEV (reference sequence). The CDR3 has 15 amino acids. The CDR3: CASSRKAGGPSGYTF. The CDR3, as DNA: TGTGCCAGCAGCCGTAAAGCGGGGGGGCCCTCTGGCTACACCTTC.